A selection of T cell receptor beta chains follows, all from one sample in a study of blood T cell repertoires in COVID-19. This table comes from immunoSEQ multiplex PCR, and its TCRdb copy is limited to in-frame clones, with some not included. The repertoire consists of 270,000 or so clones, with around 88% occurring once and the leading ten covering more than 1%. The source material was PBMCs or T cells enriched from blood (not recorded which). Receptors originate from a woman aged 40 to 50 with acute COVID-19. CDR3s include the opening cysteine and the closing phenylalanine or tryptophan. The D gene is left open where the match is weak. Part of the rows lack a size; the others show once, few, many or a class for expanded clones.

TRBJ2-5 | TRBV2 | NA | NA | CASSAVLGAGETQYF | TGTGCCAGCAGTGCAGTTTTGGGGGCGGGAGAGACCCAGTACTTC
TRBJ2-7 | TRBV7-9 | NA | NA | CASSMDRDYEQYF | TGTGCCAGCAGCATGGACAGAGACTACGAGCAGTACTTC
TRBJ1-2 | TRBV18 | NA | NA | CASSPGLYGYTF | TGTGCCAGCTCACCGGGACTTTATGGCTACACCTTC
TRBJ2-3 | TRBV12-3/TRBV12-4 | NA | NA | CASSPQGTQYF | TGTGCCAGCAGTCCCCAGGGGACGCAGTATTTT
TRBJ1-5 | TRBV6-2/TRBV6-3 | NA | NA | CASSYSEDSNQPQHF | TGTGCCAGCAGTTACTCTGAGGATAGCAATCAGCCCCAGCATTTT
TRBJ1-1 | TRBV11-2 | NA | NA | CASSLSSWNTEAFF | TGTGCCAGCAGCCTTAGCTCCTGGAACACTGAAGCTTTCTTT
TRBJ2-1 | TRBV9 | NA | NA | CASSVRVSYNEQFF | TGTGCCAGCAGCGTGAGGGTCTCCTACAATGAGCAGTTCTTC
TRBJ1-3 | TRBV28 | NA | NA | CASTISGNTIYF | TGTGCCAGCACCATCTCTGGAAACACCATATATTTT
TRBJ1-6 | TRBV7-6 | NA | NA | CASSRATVGSYNSPLHF | TGTGCCAGCAGCCGAGCAACCGTCGGCTCCTATAATTCACCCCTCCACTTT
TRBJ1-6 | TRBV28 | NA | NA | CASSFGEGTLHF | TGTGCCAGCAGTTTTGGCGAGGGCACCCTCCACTTT
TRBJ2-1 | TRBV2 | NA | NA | CASSGSGTYNEQFF | TGTGCCAGCAGTGGTAGCGGAACTTACAATGAGCAGTTCTTC
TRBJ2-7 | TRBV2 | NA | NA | CASSGLWRDDYEQYF | TGTGCCAGCAGTGGTCTTTGGCGGGATGACTACGAGCAGTACTTC
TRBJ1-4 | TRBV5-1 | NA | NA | CASSQLGEKLFF | TGCGCCAGCAGCCAACTCGGTGAGAAACTGTTTTTT
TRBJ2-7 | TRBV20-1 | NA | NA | CSASGDTYEQYF | TGCAGTGCTAGTGGAGATACCTACGAGCAGTACTTC
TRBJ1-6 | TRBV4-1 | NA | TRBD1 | CASSQFPGQGTSPLHF | TGCGCCAGCAGCCAGTTCCCGGGACAGGGTACTTCACCCCTCCACTTT
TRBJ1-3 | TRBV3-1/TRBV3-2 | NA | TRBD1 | CASSQSGTVKNTIYF | TGTGCCAGCAGCCAATCCGGGACAGTAAAAAACACCATATATTTT
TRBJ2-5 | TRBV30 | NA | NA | CAWSRAGPQETQYF | TGTGCCTGGAGTCGGGCGGGCCCACAGGAGACCCAGTACTTC
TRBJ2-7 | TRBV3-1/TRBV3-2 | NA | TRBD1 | CASSQEGTGGYEQYF | TGTGCCAGCAGCCAAGAAGGGACAGGCGGATACGAGCAGTACTTC
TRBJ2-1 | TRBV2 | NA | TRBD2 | CASSSGSNYNEQFF | TGTGCCAGCAGCAGCGGGAGCAACTACAATGAGCAGTTCTTC
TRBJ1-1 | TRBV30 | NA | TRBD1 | CALGTGSYTEAFF | TGTGCCCTAGGGACAGGATCTTACACTGAAGCTTTCTTT
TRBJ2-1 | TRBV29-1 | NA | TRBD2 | CSVLGTSGLSYNEQFF | TGCAGCGTGCTCGGGACTAGCGGGCTCTCCTACAATGAGCAGTTCTTC
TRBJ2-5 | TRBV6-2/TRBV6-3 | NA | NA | CASSWAGKETQYF | TGTGCCAGCAGTTGGGCGGGGAAAGAGACCCAGTACTTC
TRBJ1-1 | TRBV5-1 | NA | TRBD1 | CASAEDRVGTEAFF | TGCGCCAGCGCAGAAGACAGGGTTGGCACTGAAGCTTTCTTT
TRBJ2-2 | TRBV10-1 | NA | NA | CASSESITGELFF | TGCGCCAGCAGTGAGTCTATCACCGGGGAGCTGTTTTTT
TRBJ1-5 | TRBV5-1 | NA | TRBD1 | CASSSVWGTASNQPQHF | TGCGCCAGCAGCTCCGTATGGGGGACAGCTAGCAATCAGCCCCAGCATTTT
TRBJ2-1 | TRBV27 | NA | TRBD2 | CASRRAGGFYNEQFF | TGTGCCAGCAGAAGAGCGGGGGGATTCTACAATGAGCAGTTCTTC
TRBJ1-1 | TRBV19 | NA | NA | CASGSGGHIDEDTEAFF | TGTGCCAGCGGCTCGGGGGGGCACATCGATGAGGACACTGAAGCTTTCTTT
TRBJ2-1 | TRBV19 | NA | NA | CASSIERAIHNEQFF | TGTGCCAGTAGTATCGAGCGGGCGATACACAATGAGCAGTTCTTC
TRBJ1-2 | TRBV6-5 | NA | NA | CASSYPRDRSHYGYTF | TGTGCCAGCAGTTACCCCAGGGATAGGTCTCACTATGGCTACACCTTC
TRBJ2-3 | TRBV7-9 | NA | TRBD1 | CASSPGQGSTDTQYF | TGTGCCAGCAGCCCAGGACAGGGGAGCACAGATACGCAGTATTTT
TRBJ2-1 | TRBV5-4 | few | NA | CASSLKAEQFF | TGTGCCAGCAGCTTAAAAGCGGAGCAGTTCTTC
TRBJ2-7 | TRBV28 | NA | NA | CASSLASTYEQYF | TGTGCCAGCAGTTTAGCGAGTACCTACGAGCAGTACTTC
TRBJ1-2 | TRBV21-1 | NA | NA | CASGAINQGRNYGYTF | TGTGCCAGCGGGGCGATTAATCAGGGGCGGAACTATGGCTACACCTTC
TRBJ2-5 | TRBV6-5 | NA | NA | CASSYSLVGTQYF | TGTGCCAGCAGTTACTCACTAGTTGGGACCCAGTACTTC
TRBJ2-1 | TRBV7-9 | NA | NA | CASSVYRENNEQFF | TGTGCCAGCAGCGTATACAGGGAAAACAATGAGCAGTTCTTC
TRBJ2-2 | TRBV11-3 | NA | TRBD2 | CASSPPSGRATGELFF | TGTGCCAGCAGCCCTCCTAGCGGGAGGGCCACCGGGGAGCTGTTTTTT
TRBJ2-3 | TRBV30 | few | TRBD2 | CAYRASGITDTQYF | TGTGCCTACCGGGCTAGCGGGATCACAGATACGCAGTATTTT
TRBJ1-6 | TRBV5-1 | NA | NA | CASRRLEDSPLHF | TGCGCCAGCAGGAGACTCGAAGATTCACCCCTCCACTTT
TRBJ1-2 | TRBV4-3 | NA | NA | CASSPQGEGYGYTF | TGCGCCAGCAGCCCCCAAGGGGAGGGCTATGGCTACACCTTC
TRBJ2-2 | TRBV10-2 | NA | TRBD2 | CAVGRLAGGDGELFF | TGCGCCGTAGGTCGCCTAGCGGGAGGCGACGGGGAGCTGTTTTTT
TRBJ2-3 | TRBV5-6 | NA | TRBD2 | CASSSEPGLAGGNTDTQYF | TGTGCCAGCAGTTCAGAACCGGGACTAGCGGGAGGGAACACAGATACGCAGTATTTT
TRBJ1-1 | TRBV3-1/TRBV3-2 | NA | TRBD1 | CASSPTDRMNTEAFF | TGTGCCAGCAGCCCTACGGACAGGATGAACACTGAAGCTTTCTTT
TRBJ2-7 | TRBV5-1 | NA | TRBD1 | CARNHRGRDEQYF | TGCGCCAGAAACCACAGGGGCCGAGACGAGCAGTACTTC
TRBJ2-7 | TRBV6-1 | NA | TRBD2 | CASSELAEARWSEQYF | TGTGCCAGCAGTGAACTAGCGGAAGCCCGCTGGAGCGAGCAGTACTTC
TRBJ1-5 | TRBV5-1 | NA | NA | CASSLGAYPGNQPQHF | TGCGCCAGCAGCTTGGGCGCGTACCCTGGCAATCAGCCCCAGCATTTT
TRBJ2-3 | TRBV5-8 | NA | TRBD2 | CASSLGLAEGEDTQYF | TGTGCCAGCAGCTTGGGACTAGCGGAGGGGGAAGATACGCAGTATTTT